The sequence of this T cell receptor (beta chain) was determined in a study of CD8 T cells in Susac syndrome. The wider study: Patients with Susac syndrome had blood drawn and were at that point therapy-naive, on corticosteroids, or on intravenous immunoglobulin alone.

Random hexamers were used to reverse transcribe the RNA input (about 0.5 to 1 ug). TCRdb analysed the immunoSEQ multiplex PCR reads with MiXCR anew, one entry per CDR3 protein. This table has roughly 190,000 distinct CDR3 sequences, 90% to 96% appearing once. On this clonotype itself: The target antigen is unknown.

TEMRA cells were enriched by FACS, and CD4+ and CD8+ T cells were negatively isolated. Study findings and constraints: The study admitted that it had a relatively small number of individuals in its TCR sequencing and HLA analysis. Where Susac syndrome CD4+ T cell repertoires were concerned, no clonal expansion was evident.

The CDR3 has 15 residues. Germline V gene sequence: CDR1 LNHDA, CDR2 SQIVND (reference sequence). V was pared by 6 bases and J by 5 bases, with 9 bases of the junction left unmatched. The sequence was obtained from a human donor with Susac syndrome. This sequence joins TRBV19 and TRBJ1-2; 10 bases map to TRBD1. Sequences were obtained from CD4+ T cells from PBMCs. CDR3 protein: CASSLGTGVRYGYTF. CDR3 nucleotide sequence: TGTGCCAGTAGCCTCGGGACAGGGGTTAGGTATGGCTACACCTTC.